The rows below give T cell receptor beta chains drawn from one sample of a study of shared clonotypes between healthy human individuals. The protocol was immunoSEQ multiplex PCR, while the TCRdb copy is restricted to in-frame clones and leaves out a portion. The sample lists about 660,000 clones; over 65% were seen once. Material: memory CD4+ T cells sorted from blood. These receptors originate from a woman aged 25 to 39 in good health. Each CDR3 is given with its conserved first and last residue. The D gene is left open where the match is weak. Some rows have no size entry. The others give once, few or many, or a class for an expanded clone.

j_call,d_call,v_call,clone_size,cdr3_aa,cdr3_nt
TRBJ1-4,-,TRBV2,-,CASSEEKGPHEKLFF,TGTGCCAGCAGTGAAGAAAAGGGACCTCATGAAAAACTGTTTTTT
TRBJ2-1,TRBD2,TRBV7-2,-,CASSLVVSSSGSREQFF,TGTGCCAGCAGCTTAGTGGTGTCGTCTAGCGGGAGCCGTGAGCAGTTCTTC
TRBJ2-7,-,TRBV5-1,-,CASSLDALSSYEQYF,TGCGCCAGCAGCTTGGACGCCCTGAGCTCCTACGAGCAGTACTTC
TRBJ1-1,-,TRBV25-1,-,CASSPSGGPEAFF,TGTGCCAGCAGCCCGTCGGGGGGTCCTGAAGCTTTCTTT
TRBJ2-2,TRBD2,TRBV4-1,-,CASSPKGLATNTGELFF,TGCGCCAGCAGCCCGAAGGGACTAGCGACGAACACCGGGGAGCTGTTTTTT
TRBJ2-2,TRBD1,TRBV19,-,CASSGTGGAGELFF,TGTGCCAGTAGTGGGACAGGGGGAGCCGGGGAGCTGTTTTTT
TRBJ2-2,TRBD2,TRBV14,-,CASSLQAGGSGELFF,TGTGCCAGCAGCCTCCAGGCGGGAGGGTCCGGGGAGCTGTTTTTT
TRBJ2-7,TRBD1,TRBV5-1,few,CASSRGTDYEQYF,TGCGCCAGCAGCCGTGGGACAGACTACGAGCAGTACTTC
TRBJ2-3,-,TRBV5-8,once,CASSLEFRSQRYF,TGTGCCAGCAGCTTGGAGTTTAGGTCTCAAAGGTATTTT
TRBJ2-1,-,TRBV7-6,-,CASSLVGSGVDEQFF,TGTGCCAGCAGCTTAGTAGGGAGTGGGGTCGATGAGCAGTTCTTC
TRBJ2-7,TRBD1,TRBV27,-,CASGRDRLAYEQYF,TGTGCCAGCGGCCGGGACAGGTTAGCCTACGAGCAGTACTTC
TRBJ2-5,TRBD2,TRBV5-8,many,CASTRWASGLYQETQYF,TGTGCCAGCACCCGGTGGGCTAGCGGATTGTACCAAGAGACCCAGTACTTC
TRBJ1-1,-,TRBV9,-,CASSLTGTGNTEAFF,TGTGCCAGCAGTTTAACAGGGACGGGAAACACTGAAGCTTTCTTT
TRBJ2-2,-,TRBV4-1,-,CASSHEDGLEIFGELFF,TGCGCCAGCAGCCACGAGGACGGCCTAGAAATCTTCGGGGAGCTGTTTTTT
TRBJ1-5,-,TRBV7-8,many,CASSLFVNQPQHF,TGTGCCAGCAGCTTATTCGTCAATCAGCCCCAGCATTTT
TRBJ2-1,-,TRBV30,-,CAWRLISSYNEQFF,TGTGCCTGGCGACTGATAAGCTCCTACAATGAGCAGTTCTTC
TRBJ1-4,TRBD1,TRBV2,-,CASSEGAGNEKLFF,TGTGCCAGCAGCGAGGGGGCCGGGAATGAAAAACTGTTTTTT
TRBJ2-1,TRBD2,TRBV27,once,CASRLAGGNNNEQFF,TGTGCCAGCAGACTAGCGGGGGGGAATAACAATGAGCAGTTCTTC
TRBJ2-5,-,TRBV7-5,-,CVRSLGASSPETQYF,TGTGTCAGAAGCTTAGGGGCTAGCTCTCCAGAGACCCAGTACTTC
TRBJ1-2,TRBD1,TRBV5-1,-,CASSLDAGQGNYGYTF,TGCGCCAGCAGCTTGGATGCAGGACAGGGTAACTATGGCTACACCTTC
TRBJ1-5,-,TRBV6-1,-,CASSQDGGNQPQHF,TGTGCCAGCAGTCAAGACGGGGGGAATCAGCCCCAGCATTTT
TRBJ1-3,-,TRBV29-1,-,CSGLGQGNTIYF,TGCAGCGGGCTCGGACAGGGAAACACCATATATTTT
TRBJ1-5,-,TRBV6-5,-,CASSRDSNQPQHF,TGTGCCAGCAGTAGGGACAGCAATCAGCCCCAGCATTTT
TRBJ2-2,TRBD2,TRBV11-2,once,CASSLATGGVTGELFF,TGTGCCAGCAGCTTAGCCACGGGAGGGGTGACCGGGGAGCTGTTTTTT
TRBJ1-2,TRBD1,TRBV19,-,CASSIGGQDNYGYTF,TGTGCCAGTAGTATTGGAGGACAGGACAACTATGGCTACACCTTC
TRBJ2-2,-,TRBV19,few,CASSRDGATNTGELFF,TGTGCCAGTAGTAGGGACGGCGCTACGAACACCGGGGAGCTGTTTTTT
TRBJ2-2,-,TRBV7-9,-,CASGLYGELFF,TGTGCCAGCGGCCTTTACGGGGAGCTGTTTTTT
TRBJ1-2,-,TRBV29-1,-,CSVEAFRGGGYTF,TGCAGCGTTGAAGCATTTCGGGGAGGTGGCTACACCTTC
TRBJ1-1,-,TRBV12-2,-,CASRSPRAFF,TGTGCAAGTCGCTCCCCCCGGGCTTTCTTT
TRBJ2-2,TRBD2,TRBV27,-,CASSSVAGGLTGELFF,TGTGCCAGCAGTTCGGTAGCGGGAGGACTCACCGGGGAGCTGTTTTTT
TRBJ1-5,-,TRBV25-1,-,CASSPSEGVQSNQPQHF,TGTGCCAGCAGTCCCTCGGAGGGGGTCCAAAGCAATCAGCCCCAGCATTTT
TRBJ2-1,TRBD2,TRBV2,-,CASSDPGLAGGPYKFF,TGTGCCAGCAGTGATCCGGGACTAGCGGGAGGACCCTACAAGTTCTTC
TRBJ2-1,-,TRBV2,-,CASSRDNYNEQFF,TGTGCCAGCAGTCGGGACAACTACAATGAGCAGTTCTTC
TRBJ1-4,-,TRBV6-6,-,CASSYLGNEKLFF,TGTGCCAGCAGTTATCTCGGTAATGAAAAACTGTTTTTT
TRBJ1-1,-,TRBV28,-,CASSPDVGGSVNAEAFF,TGTGCCAGCAGCCCGGACGTGGGAGGGTCGGTCAATGCTGAAGCTTTCTTT
TRBJ2-3,TRBD2,TRBV2,-,CASSATSGRASGYDTQYF,TGTGCCAGCAGCGCTACTAGCGGGAGGGCCTCGGGTTACGATACGCAGTATTTT
TRBJ1-5,-,TRBV5-5,-,CASSLGLWDNQPQHF,TGTGCCAGCAGCTTGGGCCTATGGGATAATCAGCCCCAGCATTTT
TRBJ1-5,TRBD1,TRBV7-8,-,CASSKNAGTGTGQPQHF,TGTGCCAGCAGCAAAAACGCCGGGACAGGGACAGGACAGCCCCAGCATTTT
TRBJ2-7,-,TRBV28,-,CASRESSTYEQYF,TGTGCCAGCAGAGAATCCAGTACCTACGAGCAGTACTTC
TRBJ2-7,-,TRBV23-1,-,CASTTKGGTEAYEQYF,TGCGCCAGCACCACAAAGGGGGGGACGGAGGCCTACGAGCAGTACTTC
TRBJ2-1,-,TRBV10-1,-,CASIGGDYNEQFF,TGCGCCAGCATCGGCGGAGACTACAATGAGCAGTTCTTC
TRBJ1-3,-,TRBV7-8,-,CASSLIGFSGNTIYF,TGTGCCAGCAGCTTAATAGGATTCTCTGGAAACACCATATATTTT
TRBJ2-5,-,TRBV28,-,CASSLSGVGETQYF,TGTGCCAGCAGTCTCTCAGGGGTCGGGGAGACCCAGTACTTC
TRBJ1-1,-,TRBV5-1,-,CASSLVEGLYEAFF,TGCGCCAGCAGCTTGGTTGAGGGACTTTATGAAGCTTTCTTT